Shown below are 14 T cell receptor beta chains from a single sample sequenced in a study of blood T cells in healthy people across ages. A J-beta primer mix and a sample-barcoded 5' primer were used in a second PCR of about 6 to 12 cycles. TCRdb re-analysed the 5' RACE reads in MiXCR, keeping a single row per CDR3 protein. The sample holds 1.5 million to 2 million distinct CDR3 sequences, roughly 50% seen once. The sample consisted of blood. All receptors derive from a middle-aged woman in good health.

V is TRBV27 and J is TRBJ1-6; D is uncertain. Germline CDR1 is MNHEY and CDR2 is SMNVEV (reference sequence). V gave up 6 bases and J gave up 0 bases, with 9 bases separating them. This CDR3 contains 15 residues. CDR3 nucleotides: TGTGCCAGCAGATGGATTAGCTCCTATAATTCACCCCTCCACTTT. It translates to CASRWISSYNSPLHF.

The chain is built from TRBV11-2 and TRBJ1-4, with TRBD1 identical over 7 bases. In germline, CDR1 is SGHAT, CDR2 FQNNGV. Losses at the gene ends were 1 base for V and 8 bases for J; bases not matched to a gene: 7. This CDR3 spans 15 amino acids. The CDR3 DNA reads as TGTGCCAGCAGCTTAGGAAGGCGCAGGGGGGAAAAACTGTTTTTT. The encoded protein is CASSLGRRRGEKLFF. The variable domain in full, completed from reference TRBV11-2 and TRBJ1-4, reads EAGVAQSPRYKIIEKRQSVAFWCNPISGHATLYWYQQILGQGPKLLIQFQNNGVVDDSQLPKDRFSAERLKGVDSTLKIQPAKLEDSAVYLCASSLGRRRGEKLFFGSGTQLSVL.

The chain has TRBV7-2 and TRBJ2-3; D unclear. CDR1 SGHTA and CDR2 FQGNSA come from the germline V gene. This CDR3 is 12 amino acids long. The germline V and J ends were trimmed by 5 bases and 7 bases, with 10 bases remaining between them. In DNA, the CDR3 is TGTGCCAGCAGCAAACTTAGACATACGCAGTATTTT. As protein: CASSKLRHTQYF.

This chain uses TRBV6-2 or TRBV6-3 with TRBJ2-4; no firm D call. Germline V gene lookup returns CDR1 MNHEY and CDR2 SVGEGT. The V end lost 6 bases, the J end lost 6 bases, and 15 bases lay between the germline ends. This CDR3 is 14 amino acids long. The CDR3: CASSSDAWGNIQYF. CDR3 in DNA: TGTGCCAGCAGCTCTGACGCATGGGGAAACATTCAGTACTTC.

V is TRBV12-3 or TRBV12-4 and J is TRBJ1-1, with D maybe TRBD1 (5 bases). V lost 10 bases to trimming and J lost 1 base, with 13 bases between them. This CDR3 comprises 13 residues. CDR3 nucleotide sequence: TGTGCCACCACCTCAAGGGGGAACACTGAAGCTTTCTTT. Its protein product is CATTSRGNTEAFF.

The rearrangement links TRBV5-1 to TRBJ1-1, with unresolved D. The CDR3 runs 14 residues. In germline, CDR1 is SGHRS, CDR2 YFSETQ. V dropped 0 bases and J dropped 1 base, with 7 bases sitting between them. The CDR3 loop is CASSLDGRNTEAFF. The CDR3, as DNA: TGCGCCAGCAGCTTGGATGGGAGGAACACTGAAGCTTTCTTT.

The chain carries TRBV6-2 or TRBV6-3 and TRBJ2-3; 8 positions agree with TRBD2. The V segment lost 3 bases and the J segment 1 base; nucleotides outside the gene matches: 3. This CDR3 has 15 amino acids. Germline-derived CDR1 and CDR2 are MNHEY and SVGEGT. The CDR3 DNA follows: TGTGCCAGCAGTTATGCAGCGGGAGGCACAGATACGCAGTATTTT. Protein sequence: CASSYAAGGTDTQYF.

The chain links TRBV20-1 to TRBJ2-1, with 9 bases identical to TRBD2. Trimming cost V 5 bases and J 5 bases; bases outside gene matches: 13. Per the germline V gene, CDR1 is DFQATT and CDR2 is SNEGSKA (reference sequence). The CDR3 is 16 residues long. The CDR3 coding sequence is TGCAGTGCTGAGGCCCTAGCGGGGTCCAGCGACAATGAGCAGTTCTTC. It codes for CSAEALAGSSDNEQFF.

The V gene is TRBV4-3, the J gene TRBJ1-2, with 7 bases lining up with TRBD1. This CDR3 comprises 14 residues. CDR1 and CDR2 (germline): LGHNA, YSLEER. Trimming removed 3 bases from V and 7 bases from J; junction bases left unmatched: 8. The CDR3 bases are TGCGCCAGCAGCCAGGAAGAGACAGGGTGTGGCTACACCTTC. Protein product: CASSQEETGCGYTF.

The chain recombines TRBV27 with TRBJ1-2, with D uncertain. This CDR3 comprises 15 residues. The ends were cut back, 3 bases at V and 4 bases at J, with 15 bases in the middle. Germline assignment: CDR1 MNHEY and CDR2 SMNVEV (reference sequence). The CDR3 coding sequence is TGTGCCAGCAGTTTCGGGCAGAGCCAAATCTATGGCTACACCTTC. Amino acid sequence: CASSFGQSQIYGYTF.

The V and J genes are TRBV20-1 and TRBJ2-5; D may be TRBD2 (6 bases). Germline CDR1 and CDR2: DFQATT and SNEGSKA (reference sequence). Trimming removed 1 base from V and 11 bases from J, with 23 bases in between. The CDR3 is 15 amino acids. The CDR3 sequence is CSARVRRGGYNEQYF. The CDR3 DNA reads TGCAGTGCTAGAGTCAGGCGGGGTGGTTACAATGAGCAGTACTTC.

Turning to this clonotype: The germline gene is not matched at one end of the junction; a read error may be the cause. The chain is built from TRBV28 and TRBJ2-5, with D unresolved. This CDR3 comprises 11 residues. The germline CDR1 and CDR2 sequences are MDHEN and SYDVKM. The CDR3 loop is CACSTKETQYF. In DNA, the CDR3 is TGTGCCTGCAGTACCAAGGAGACCCAGTACTTC.

This chain links TRBV4-2 with TRBJ2-1, with 8 nucleotides matching TRBD2. There are 19 residues in the CDR3. Trimming at V came to 0 bases and at J to 5 bases, leaving 15 bases not matched to a gene. Germline CDR1 is LGHNA and CDR2 is YNFKEQ. The CDR3 coding sequence is TGTGCCAGCAGCCAAGAGGCTCAACGCGGCGGGGGGTTAGACAATGAGCAGTTCTTC. Residues: CASSQEAQRGGGLDNEQFF.

A few counts support this clonotype. The chain recombines TRBV7-9 with TRBJ2-5; D is unresolved. CDR3 length equals 13 residues. The germline V and J ends were trimmed by 7 bases and 4 bases, with 13 bases remaining between them. Germline loops: CDR1 SEHNR, CDR2 FQNEAQ (reference sequence). CDR3 sequence (DNA): TGTGCCAGCACCCCTGGAGATAGAGAGACCCAGTACTTC. Amino acids: CASTPGDRETQYF.